This T cell receptor beta chain was captured by sequencing in a study of blood T cell repertoires in COVID-19 (dated by TCRdb to 2018 to 2020). In the study overall: Samples covering the acute and convalescent phases of COVID-19 were provided by collaborators in the United States, Italy and Spain. Nearly every sample came with metadata listing a de-identified subject ID, COVID-19 status, age in years and sex. Where HLA class I and class II types were available, the types were taken from metadata supplied by the sample provider, not from assay-based typing. The dataset comprised deeply sampled blood TCRbeta repertoires from subjects exposed to, actively infected with, or recovered from COVID-19. The material from the prospective study consisted of cDNA or gDNA derived from T cells, B-cell-depleted T cells, or PBMCs. The repertoires were released in a freely available public database intended as a resource for research on the immune response to SARS-CoV-2. Samples were obtained from the ongoing ImmuneRACE study (first 160 participants) and from over a thousand subjects provided by 6 global collaborators.

The junction shows trimming of 2 bases on V and 3 bases on J, plus 10 bases between the germline ends. Reading from cysteine to phenylalanine, the CDR3 counts 14 amino acids. Just CDR3 DNA is preserved here, 42 bases in frame from base 1. The CDR1 and CDR2 encoded by the germline V gene are SGHTA and FQGTGA. Each collaborating institution followed its own protocols to collect whole blood in K2EDTA tubes. For TCRbeta analysis, collaborator samples were shipped as frozen whole blood, as isolated PBMCs, or as DNA extracted from either sample type. General conclusions and limits of the study: Clinical and demographic metadata were provided uncurated, with the amount varying by source and participant.

TCRbeta CDR3 regions were amplified from genomic DNA by means of the immunoSEQ Assay, a bias-controlled multiplex PCR. For the original study's pipeline: The number of nucleated cells in each sample was estimated from the amplification of reference gene primers within the assay. To quantify the absolute abundance of each unique TCRbeta CDR3 rearrangement, sequence reads were collapsed and filtered. For each sample, productive Simpson clonality was calculated by taking the square root of Simpson's diversity index across productive rearrangements. TCRdb holds this immuneACCESS table with in-frame rearrangements only. Some clones are missing; in checked studies, unresolved V genes explain under half, and the rest has no known cause. The V and J calls and the clone size are those of that table, but D and trimming were determined from the DNA. The sample table records some 340,000 clones; around four fifths of these occur just once. The top ten clones comprise roughly 3% of the sample.

In regard to this clone: What antigen it recognizes has not been identified. Per-base quality was not reported, and no clone a single base away is much larger than it.

The source is a man aged 25-40 years with active or convalescent COVID-19. The receptor chain draws on TRBV7-3 and TRBJ1-1; the D segment cannot be called with confidence. Sample: peripheral blood. The DNA reads as follows: TGTGCCAGCAGCTTATGGTTTGGCCACACTGAAGCTTTCTTT. It codes for CASSLWFGHTEAFF.